One sample yielded the 14 T cell receptor beta chains listed below, sequenced in a study of T cell changes during pregnancy in multiple sclerosis. Repertoires were generated with immunoSEQ multiplex PCR, while TCRdb's copy carries only in-frame clones and drops some. Of 100,000 or so clones in the sample, just over 90% were seen once. The material sequenced was peripheral blood, taken in the second trimester of pregnancy. These receptors came from a female donor with multiple sclerosis, enrolled in a pregnancy study.

This chain joins TRBV19 and TRBJ1-6; TRBD1 might be the D (6 bases). CDR1 and CDR2 (germline): LNHDA, SQIVND (reference sequence). This CDR3 spans 15 amino acids. Trimming removed 5 bases at V and 4 bases at J, with 12 bases between. The CDR3 reads CASSVGAGYNSPLHF. The CDR3 DNA is TGTGCCAGTAGTGTGGGGGCAGGTTATAATTCACCCCTCCACTTT.

The chain joins TRBV5-4 to TRBJ2-3, with D unresolved. The CDR3 contains 15 residues. In germline, CDR1 is SGHNT, CDR2 YYREEE (reference sequence). V gave up 4 bases and J gave up 0 bases, with 12 bases separating them. The CDR3 protein is CASSLDGSSTDTQYF. CDR3 in DNA: TGTGCCAGCAGCCTAGACGGATCTAGCACAGATACGCAGTATTTT.

This sequence joins TRBV19 and TRBJ2-6; possible D gene TRBD1, 5 bases. V was pared by 8 bases and J by 4 bases, with 9 bases between. Germline V gene data show CDR1 as LNHDA and CDR2 as SQIVND (reference sequence). This CDR3 contains 13 residues. Here the CDR3 DNA reads TGTGCCAGTGGGCCAGGGGGGGCCAACGTCCTGACTTTC. Amino acid sequence: CASGPGGANVLTF.

The chain combines TRBV27 with TRBJ2-1; TRBD2 matches 9 bases. CDR3 size: 15 residues. With V trimmed by 7 bases and J by 8 bases, 12 bases remained unmatched. Germline CDR1 is MNHEY and CDR2 is SMNVEV (reference sequence). The DNA of the CDR3 is TGTGCCAGCAACTTGCTAGCGGGAAGGGGCCATGAGCAGTTCTTC. Protein product: CASNLLAGRGHEQFF.

V gene TRBV28 combines with J gene TRBJ1-2; D is unclear. The germline V and J ends were trimmed by 2 bases and 8 bases, with 12 bases remaining between them. The CDR3 consists of 13 residues. Germline values: CDR1 MDHEN, CDR2 SYDVKM. The chain's CDR3 is CASSLPPAEGYTF. The CDR3 DNA follows: TGTGCCAGCAGTTTACCCCCGGCGGAAGGCTACACCTTC.

V usage is TRBV6-5 and J usage is TRBJ2-5; 7 bases fit TRBD2. The V and J ends lost 7 bases and 5 bases, in that order; junction bases with no gene match: 7. Germline CDR1 is MNHEY and CDR2 is SVGAGI. The CDR3 extends over 13 amino acids. Written as DNA, the CDR3 is TGTGCCAGCAACCAAGCGGGGAGGGAGACCCAGTACTTC. Protein: CASNQAGRETQYF.

This chain joins TRBV28 and TRBJ2-2, with D perhaps TRBD1 (6 bases). The CDR3 totals 15 residues. V gave up 5 bases and J gave up 4 bases, with 14 bases separating them. Per the germline V gene, CDR1 is MDHEN and CDR2 is SYDVKM. For the CDR3, the DNA is TGTGCCAGCAGTGTGGGACACCGACCCACCGGGGAGCTGTTTTTT. Its protein is CASSVGHRPTGELFF.

The chain uses TRBV11-2 and TRBJ2-1; 11 nucleotides align to TRBD1. The CDR3 length is 15 residues. The V and J ends lost 0 bases and 8 bases, in that order; junction bases with no gene match: 3. The germline V gene encodes CDR1 SGHAT and CDR2 FQNNGV. The CDR3 region has the DNA TGTGCCAGCAGCTTAGATCGGGGACAGGGGGATGAGCAGTTCTTC. This encodes CASSLDRGQGDEQFF.

The V gene is TRBV14, the J gene TRBJ2-4; D possibly corresponds to TRBD1 (5 bases). This CDR3 has 14 amino acids. Germline V gives CDR1 SGHDN, CDR2 FVKESK. V lost 0 bases and J 9 bases, leaving 12 bases between the germline ends. The CDR3 DNA reads TGTGCCAGCAGCCAAGATCGGACACTTGGCATTCAGTACTTC. Translated, it gives CASSQDRTLGIQYF.

The chain links TRBV12-5 to TRBJ2-3, with 9 bases lining up with TRBD2. This CDR3 comprises 13 residues. J lost 10 bases, V lost 1 base, and 3 bases had no gene match. Germline CDR1 is LGHNT and CDR2 is FRNRAP. The CDR3 DNA follows: TGTGCTAGTGGTTTGGAGCGGGAGGCCCCGCAGTATTTT. The encoded protein is CASGLEREAPQYF.

The chain carries TRBV5-8 and TRBJ2-3; 12 bases align to TRBD2. Per germline, CDR1 SGHTS and CDR2 YDEGEE. Trimming cost V 6 bases and J 4 bases; bases outside gene matches: 12. The CDR3 runs to 17 residues. Written as DNA, the CDR3 is TGTGCCAGCATCAGAATCAGGACTAGCGGGAACCCAGATACGCAGTATTTT. Its protein is CASIRIRTSGNPDTQYF.

This clone was detected only once. J is TRBJ1-3 and V is TRBV18, with TRBD1 identical over 7 bases. Trimming at V came to 4 bases and at J to 3 bases, leaving 3 bases not matched to a gene. The CDR3 is 14 residues long. Looked up from germline, CDR1 is KGHSH and CDR2 is LQKENI. The CDR3 DNA reads as TGTGCCAGCTCACAGGGGGCGCTTGGAAACACCATATATTTT. Translation gives CASSQGALGNTIYF.

The V gene is TRBV7-3, the J gene TRBJ1-2; TRBD1 is a possible D gene (6 bases). The germline CDR1 and CDR2 sequences are SGHTA and FQGTGA. V lost 4 bases and J lost 10, with 13 bases in between. There are 12 residues in the CDR3. As DNA, the CDR3 is TGTGCCAGCAGCTCACAGGGTCTGGACTACACCTTC. It translates to CASSSQGLDYTF.

This chain connects TRBV5-6 to TRBJ2-3; the match to TRBD1 covers 9 bases. V shed 1 base and J 3 bases; nucleotides not matched to a gene: 3. Germline loops: CDR1 SGHDT, CDR2 YYEEEE. The CDR3 contains 15 residues. CDR3 region: CASSLRTGATDTQYF. As DNA, the CDR3 is TGTGCCAGCAGCTTGAGGACAGGGGCGACAGATACGCAGTATTTT.